The entry below describes one TCR beta chain. Repertoires were generated with immunoSEQ multiplex PCR, while TCRdb's copy carries only in-frame clones and drops some. This table holds approximately 72,000 clones, about nine tenths found once. This specimen comes from a study of T cell responses to AZD1222 COVID-19 vaccine. CDR1 is LNHDA, CDR2 SQIVND, per germline (reference sequence). V lost 7 bases to trimming and J lost 3 bases; unmatched junction nucleotides: 6. The CDR3 contains 15 residues. The chain recombines TRBV19 with TRBJ2-2; 9 positions match TRBD2. This TCR was recovered from an adult who received the AZD1222 COVID-19 vaccine. This material consisted of peripheral blood, taken 28 days after the second AZD1222 dose. The CDR3 reads CASTGTSRHTGELFF. The DNA for the CDR3 is TGTGCCAGTACCGGGACTAGCCGACACACCGGGGAGCTGTTTTTT.